The 16 T cell receptor beta chains below were found in one sample sequenced in a study of T cell repertoires in cytomegalovirus infection. The antigens for these receptors are not known. TCRdb processed the reads anew with MiXCR; each CDR3 protein has one entry. This sample has approximately 910,000 distinct CDR3 sequences, with 30% to 40% found just once. Sequences were derived from cultured CD8+ T cells from PBMCs, sampled from culture after CMV antigen stimulation. Source of these receptors: a human donor in good health (CMV status not recorded). Some clones in this sample may be carry-over from other donors' samples.

The chain is built from TRBV4-3 and TRBJ2-3, with 7 nucleotides matching TRBD1. The CDR3 consists of 15 residues. With V trimmed by 0 bases and J by 5 bases, 5 bases remained unmatched. Germline-derived CDR1 and CDR2 are LGHNA and YSLEER. CDR3 in amino acids: CASSQDRQGVDTQYF. In DNA, the CDR3 is TGCGCCAGCAGCCAAGATAGGCAGGGGGTAGATACGCAGTATTTT.

The chain joins TRBV19 to TRBJ2-3, with 7 bases matching TRBD1. With V trimmed by 5 bases and J by 3 bases, 5 bases remained unmatched. Germline assignment: CDR1 LNHDA and CDR2 SQIVND (reference sequence). This CDR3 has 14 residues. CDR3 nucleotide sequence: TGTGCCAGTAGTGTGACAGGGTTGACAGATACGCAGTATTTT. Translating gives CASSVTGLTDTQYF.

The rearrangement links TRBV28 to TRBJ1-2; no clear D. This CDR3 has 15 amino acids. Germline CDR1 MDHEN, CDR2 SYDVKM. The V and J ends lost 8 bases and 7 bases respectively, with 23 bases between them. This CDR3 is CASPEGEGPTIGYTF. The CDR3, as DNA: TGTGCCAGCCCTGAGGGAGAAGGGCCCACTATTGGCTACACCTTC.

This clonotype was counted ten times or more. This chain links TRBV7-2 with TRBJ1-1; no clear D gene. This CDR3 is built from 16 residues. V lost 1 base and J 0 bases, leaving 12 bases between the germline ends. Looked up from germline, CDR1 is SGHTA and CDR2 is FQGNSA. Here the CDR3 reads CASSLDLTGVNTEAFF. CDR3 DNA: TGTGCCAGCAGCTTAGATTTAACTGGGGTGAACACTGAAGCTTTCTTT.

The gene calls are TRBV11-2 and TRBJ2-3; D perhaps matches TRBD1 (5 bases). CDR3 size: 15 residues. The ends were cut back, 1 base at V and 3 bases at J, with 11 bases in the middle. CDR1 and CDR2 from the germline V gene are SGHAT and FQNNGV. CDR3 protein: CASSLAWNRTDTQYF. The CDR3 DNA reads as TGTGCCAGCAGCTTAGCCTGGAACAGGACAGATACGCAGTATTTT.

V gene TRBV27 combines with J gene TRBJ2-1; no clear D. V lost 2 bases and J lost 0, with 11 bases in between. Germline assignment: CDR1 MNHEY and CDR2 SMNVEV (reference sequence). The CDR3 contains 16 residues. The CDR3 DNA reads TGTGCCAGCAGTTTAATAACCGTGAGCTCCTACAATGAGCAGTTCTTC. Translated, it gives CASSLITVSSYNEQFF.

The chain carries TRBV12-3 or TRBV12-4 and TRBJ2-3; the D gene is possibly TRBD1 (6 bases). The germline V and J ends were trimmed by 8 bases and 6 bases, with 18 bases remaining between them. The CDR3 runs to 14 residues. CDR3 sequence: CASAATGSDDTQYF. The CDR3 nucleotides read TGTGCCAGCGCCGCAACAGGGTCTGATGATACGCAGTATTTT.

This chain uses TRBV6-2 or TRBV6-3 with TRBJ1-2; no definite D call. The CDR3 is 14 amino acids. Trimming shortened V by 10 bases and J by 3 bases, and 18 bases separated the two germline ends. Germline V CDR1 and CDR2: MNHEY, SVGEGT. The CDR3 is CATDEGGSDYGYTF. The CDR3 DNA sequence: TGTGCCACCGACGAAGGCGGAAGTGACTATGGCTACACCTTC.

The sample holds a few counts of this clonotype. This chain links TRBV5-4 with TRBJ1-1; 9 nucleotides agree with TRBD1. The CDR3 sequence is 16 residues long. Germline trimming cut 2 bases from V and 3 bases from J; bases unmatched to any gene: 8. Germline V gene data show CDR1 as SGHNT and CDR2 as YYREEE (reference sequence). Here the CDR3 reads CASSFSRDREDTEAFF. CDR3 bases: TGTGCCAGCAGCTTCTCCCGGGACAGGGAGGACACTGAAGCTTTCTTT.

The J gene is TRBJ2-7, the V gene TRBV27; tentatively, D is TRBD1 (6 bases). The germline V gene encodes CDR1 MNHEY and CDR2 SMNVEV (reference sequence). The CDR3 has 15 residues. V was clipped by 2 bases and J by 1 base, with 12 bases between them. Here the CDR3 reads CASSLVPQGSYEQYF. In nucleotides, the CDR3 is TGTGCCAGCAGTTTAGTCCCACAGGGTTCCTACGAGCAGTACTTC.

There are many counts of this clonotype. One end of the junction varies from germline; a read error may be responsible. The V call is TRBV7-7, the J call TRBJ2-5; TRBD1 matches 7 bases. CDR1 and CDR2 from the germline V gene are SSHAT and FNYEAQ (reference sequence). This CDR3 is 14 amino acids long. CDR3 sequence reads: CASSPHRGPETQYF. CDR3 bases: TGTGCTAGCAGCCCTCACAGGGGCCCGGAGACCCAGTACTTC.

The rearrangement joins TRBV11-2 to TRBJ1-2, with D uncertain. CDR1 is SGHAT, CDR2 FQNNGV, per germline. V was shortened by 3 bases and J by 0 bases, with 26 bases between the two germline ends. This CDR3 has 20 amino acids. For the CDR3, the DNA is TGTGCCAGCAGCTTTAGTGCGTACCGGGAATCCAGAGGTACTAACTATGGCTACACCTTC. Translation gives CASSFSAYRESRGTNYGYTF.

This clonotype was detected many times. This chain links TRBV7-9 with TRBJ2-5; 8 bases line up with TRBD2. This CDR3 is built from 15 residues. The junction had 10 bases not matched to a gene; V was cut back by 5 bases and J by 5 bases. CDR1 and CDR2 from the germline V gene are SEHNR and FQNEAQ (reference sequence). CDR3: CASSPTGGSAETQYF. CDR3 DNA: TGTGCCAGCAGCCCGACGGGGGGGTCTGCGGAGACCCAGTACTTC. The full variable domain, in which reference TRBV7-9 and TRBJ2-5 provide the parts outside the CDR3, is DTGVSQNPRHKITKRGQNVTFRCDPISEHNRLYWYRQTLGQGPEFLTYFQNEAQLEKSRLLSDRFSAERPKGSFSTLEIQRTEQGDSAMYLCASSPTGGSAETQYFGPGTRLLVL.

Only a few counts were recorded for this clonotype. V is TRBV27 and J is TRBJ2-5; a weak D match, TRBD2 (6 bases). Per germline, CDR1 MNHEY and CDR2 SMNVEV (reference sequence). The V end was cut by 6 bases, the J end by 5 bases, with 13 bases between. The CDR3 is 13 amino acids. The CDR3 loop is CASSRGVAETQYF. The CDR3 coding sequence is TGTGCCAGCAGCCGCGGGGTGGCGGAGACCCAGTACTTC.

A few counts support this clonotype. The chain is built from TRBV6-5 and TRBJ1-2; D is perhaps TRBD1 (6 bases). The CDR3 consists of 12 residues. Deletions cut 1 base from V and 8 bases from J, with 8 bases between. Germline V gene sequence: CDR1 MNHEY, CDR2 SVGAGI. CDR3 amino acids: CASSYFGGGYTF. CDR3 coding DNA: TGTGCCAGCAGTTACTTTGGGGGCGGCTACACCTTC.

The chain employs TRBV9 and TRBJ2-1, with TRBD1 matching 7 bases. Germline trimming cut 1 base from V and 0 bases from J; bases unmatched to any gene: 7. Germline CDR1 and CDR2: SGDLS and YYNGEE. This CDR3 region has 17 residues. The CDR3 DNA reads TGTGCCAGCAGCGTAAAAGGGGGCCGAGACTCCTACAATGAGCAGTTCTTC. Its translation is CASSVKGGRDSYNEQFF.